The clone carrying this T cell receptor (beta chain) was recorded a few times. Germline V gene lookup returns CDR1 ENHRY and CDR2 SYGVKD. This CDR3 comprises 14 residues. V dropped 2 bases and J dropped 6; count of bases not matched to a gene: 3. This entry is derived from a study of cytomegalovirus exposure and HLA in healthy donors. Primers for the PCR totalled 60 Vbeta and 13 Jbeta. The protocol was immunoSEQ multiplex PCR, while the TCRdb copy is restricted to in-frame clones and leaves out a portion. This table has 130,000 to 150,000 clones, 80% appearing once. The sample consisted of PBMCs. V gene TRBV10-3 combines with J gene TRBJ1-4; 7 positions match TRBD1. The origin of this receptor is a man aged 35-49 years in good health and CMV-seronegative. The CDR3 DNA sequence: TGTGCCATCAGTGAGACAGGGGCGGATGAAAAACTGTTTTTT. Translating gives CAISETGADEKLFF.